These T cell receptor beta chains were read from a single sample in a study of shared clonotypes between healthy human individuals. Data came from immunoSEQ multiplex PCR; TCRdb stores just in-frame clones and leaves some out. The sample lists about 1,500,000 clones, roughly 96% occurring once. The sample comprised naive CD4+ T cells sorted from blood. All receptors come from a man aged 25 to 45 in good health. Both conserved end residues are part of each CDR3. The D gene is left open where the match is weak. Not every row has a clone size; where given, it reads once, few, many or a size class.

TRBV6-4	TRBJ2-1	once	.	CASAKSTYNEQFF	TGTGCCAGCGCAAAGAGTACATACAATGAGCAGTTCTTC
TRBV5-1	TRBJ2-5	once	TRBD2	CASRPAGGQETQYF	TGCGCCAGCCGACCAGCGGGAGGGCAAGAGACCCAGTACTTC
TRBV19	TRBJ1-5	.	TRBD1	CASSSRDRALQPQHF	TGTGCCAGTAGTTCACGGGACAGGGCGTTGCAGCCCCAGCATTTT
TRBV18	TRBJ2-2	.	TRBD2	CASSPIPRLAGATGELFF	TGTGCCAGCTCACCAATCCCGAGGCTAGCGGGGGCCACCGGGGAGCTGTTTTTT
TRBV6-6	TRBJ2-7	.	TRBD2	CASSRTSSKQYF	TGTGCCAGCAGCCGGACTAGCTCTAAGCAGTACTTC
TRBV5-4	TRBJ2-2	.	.	CASSLGSGATNTGELFF	TGTGCCAGCAGCTTGGGTAGCGGAGCAACGAACACCGGGGAGCTGTTTTTT
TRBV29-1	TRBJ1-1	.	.	CSVDGGIRTEAFF	TGCAGCGTTGATGGGGGCATTCGCACTGAAGCTTTCTTT
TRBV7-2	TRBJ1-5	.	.	CASSHRVPNQPQHF	TGTGCCAGCAGCCACAGGGTCCCCAATCAGCCCCAGCATTTT
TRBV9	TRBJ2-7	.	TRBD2	CASSVTSGSYEQYF	TGTGCCAGCAGCGTCACTAGCGGCTCCTACGAGCAGTACTTC
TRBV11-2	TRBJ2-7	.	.	CASSLVSGSSYEQYF	TGTGCCAGCAGCTTAGTTTCGGGGAGCTCCTACGAGCAGTACTTC
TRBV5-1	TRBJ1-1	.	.	CASSLRMNTEAFF	TGCGCCAGCAGCTTGCGGATGAACACTGAAGCTTTCTTT
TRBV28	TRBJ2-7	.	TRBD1	CASSLWPGGGEQYF	TGTGCCAGCAGTTTATGGCCAGGGGGTGGCGAGCAGTACTTC
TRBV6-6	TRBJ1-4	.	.	CASTVDLSNEKLFF	TGTGCCAGCACGGTCGATTTATCTAATGAAAAACTGTTTTTT
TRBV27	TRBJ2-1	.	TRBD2	CASSFLGMGLAVNEQFF	TGTGCCAGCAGTTTTCTTGGGATGGGACTAGCGGTTAATGAGCAGTTCTTC
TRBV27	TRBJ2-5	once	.	CASTRRPRKQGWQETQYF	TGTGCCAGCACCCGCCGCCCCCGGAAACAGGGATGGCAAGAGACCCAGTACTTC
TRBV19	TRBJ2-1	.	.	CASSRSSTRFAEQFF	TGTGCCAGTAGTAGAAGCTCTACTAGATTCGCTGAGCAGTTCTTC
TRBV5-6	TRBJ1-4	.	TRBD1	CASSLGRQGYEKLFF	TGTGCCAGCAGCTTGGGGAGACAGGGCTATGAAAAACTGTTTTTT
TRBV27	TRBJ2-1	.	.	CASSLWIYNEQFF	TGTGCCAGCAGTTTGTGGATTTACAATGAGCAGTTCTTC
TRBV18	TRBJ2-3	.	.	CASSPERNTQYF	TGTGCCAGCTCACCGGAGCGGAATACGCAGTATTTT
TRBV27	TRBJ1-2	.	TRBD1	CASSLSGRGLGYTF	TGTGCCAGCAGTTTATCTGGCAGGGGGCTCGGCTACACCTTC
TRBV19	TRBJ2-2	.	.	CASSRGRGTGELFF	TGTGCCAGTAGTAGGGGCCGAGGCACCGGGGAGCTGTTTTTT
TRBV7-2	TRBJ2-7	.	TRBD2	CASSSLVAGRYEQYF	TGTGCCAGCAGCTCCTTAGTAGCGGGACGCTACGAGCAGTACTTC
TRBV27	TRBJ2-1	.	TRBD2	CASSLITGTSGNEQFF	TGTGCCAGCAGTTTGATAACCGGGACTAGCGGGAATGAGCAGTTCTTC
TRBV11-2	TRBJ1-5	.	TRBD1	CASSSTGVSQPQHF	TGTGCCAGCAGCTCAACAGGGGTTTCTCAGCCCCAGCATTTT
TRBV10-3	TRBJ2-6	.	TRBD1	CAISESIRQGMSGANVLTF	TGTGCCATCAGTGAGTCGATCCGACAGGGGATGTCAGGGGCCAACGTCCTGACTTTC
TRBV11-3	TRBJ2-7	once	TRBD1	CASSERPGQGAEQYF	TGTGCCAGCAGCGAGAGACCGGGACAGGGGGCCGAGCAGTACTTC
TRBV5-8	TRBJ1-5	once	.	CASSLFRNQPQHF	TGTGCCAGCAGCTTGTTCCGCAATCAGCCCCAGCATTTT
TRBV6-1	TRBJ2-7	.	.	CASWEGRDPRYEQYF	TGTGCCAGCTGGGAAGGGCGGGACCCCCGATACGAGCAGTACTTC
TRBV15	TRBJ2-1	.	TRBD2	CATSRATASGRRRDNEQFF	TGTGCCACCAGCAGGGCCACGGCTAGCGGGAGGAGAAGGGACAATGAGCAGTTCTTC
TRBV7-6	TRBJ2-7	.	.	CASSSRGYEQYF	TGTGCCAGCAGCTCCAGGGGCTACGAGCAGTACTTC
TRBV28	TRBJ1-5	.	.	CASTLGWGNQPQHF	TGTGCCAGCACCCTCGGCTGGGGCAATCAGCCCCAGCATTTT
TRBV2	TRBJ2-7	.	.	CASEGSRVDEQYF	TGTGCCAGCGAGGGTAGCAGGGTCGACGAGCAGTACTTC
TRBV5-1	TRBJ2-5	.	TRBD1	CASSSGTGGLETQYF	TGCGCCAGCAGCTCCGGGACAGGGGGTTTAGAGACCCAGTACTTC
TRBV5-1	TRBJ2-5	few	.	CASRGWETQYF	TGCGCCAGCAGAGGATGGGAGACCCAGTACTTC
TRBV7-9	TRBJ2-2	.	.	CASSPMGLNTVGELFF	TGTGCCAGCAGCCCCATGGGGCTGAACACCGTGGGGGAGCTGTTTTTT
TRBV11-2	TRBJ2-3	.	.	CASSLVSSSLDTQYF	TGTGCCAGCAGCTTAGTTTCGTCTAGCCTAGATACGCAGTATTTT
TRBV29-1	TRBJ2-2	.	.	CSVEDPVTPGELFF	TGCAGCGTTGAAGATCCCGTGACTCCCGGGGAGCTGTTTTTT
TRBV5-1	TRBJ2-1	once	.	CASSLNGGSGVYEQFF	TGCGCCAGCAGCTTGAACGGAGGATCCGGGGTTTATGAGCAGTTCTTC
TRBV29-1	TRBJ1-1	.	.	CSAGRSEAFF	TGCAGCGCAGGACGTAGTGAAGCTTTCTTT
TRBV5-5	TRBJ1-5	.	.	CASSPLGTGFRSNQPQHF	TGTGCCAGCAGCCCGCTCGGAACAGGATTCCGTAGCAATCAGCCCCAGCATTTT
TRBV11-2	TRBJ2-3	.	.	CASSLDRGAPTDTQYF	TGTGCCAGCAGCTTAGATCGCGGGGCACCCACAGATACGCAGTATTTT
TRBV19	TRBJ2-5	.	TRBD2	CASSRTAGEVQETQYF	TGTGCCAGTAGTAGGACAGCGGGAGAGGTCCAAGAGACCCAGTACTTC
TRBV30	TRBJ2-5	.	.	CAWNPGNRVGETQYF	TGTGCCTGGAATCCCGGGAACCGCGTCGGGGAGACCCAGTACTTC
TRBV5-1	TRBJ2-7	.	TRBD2	CASSYQKREDPYEQYF	TGCGCCAGCAGCTACCAGAAGCGGGAGGACCCCTACGAGCAGTACTTC
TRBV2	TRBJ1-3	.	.	CASSPRGGNTIYF	TGTGCCAGCAGTCCAAGAGGTGGAAACACCATATATTTT
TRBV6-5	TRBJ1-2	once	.	CASSYSSSGSNYGYTF	TGTGCCAGCAGTTACTCATCAAGTGGATCCAACTATGGCTACACCTTC
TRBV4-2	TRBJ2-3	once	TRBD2	CASSQDRDYYTDTQYF	TGTGCCAGCAGCCAAGATAGGGACTACTACACAGATACGCAGTATTTT
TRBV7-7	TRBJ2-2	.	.	CASSADGNTGELFF	TGTGCTAGCAGCGCGGACGGGAACACCGGGGAGCTGTTTTTT
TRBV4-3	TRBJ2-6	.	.	CASRRSGANVLTF	TGCGCCAGCAGAAGGTCTGGGGCCAACGTCCTGACTTTC
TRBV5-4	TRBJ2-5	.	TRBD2	CASSFSGRRETQYF	TGTGCCAGCAGCTTTAGCGGGAGGAGGGAGACCCAGTACTTC
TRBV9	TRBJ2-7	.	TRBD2	CASSKLTTSAYYEQYF	TGTGCCAGCTCAAAACTTACTACTAGCGCCTACTACGAGCAGTACTTC
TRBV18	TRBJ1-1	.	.	CASSGRGRDTEAFF	TGTGCCAGCTCTGGACGGGGTCGGGACACTGAAGCTTTCTTT
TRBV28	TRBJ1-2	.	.	CASSFSDRFVYGYTF	TGTGCCAGCAGTTTCTCGGACAGATTCGTCTATGGCTACACCTTC
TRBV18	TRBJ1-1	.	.	CASSPGRPGWWDKMGHTEAFF	TGTGCCAGCTCACCGGGACGACCCGGGTGGTGGGACAAGATGGGGCACACTGAAGCTTTCTTT
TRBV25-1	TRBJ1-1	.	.	CASDVGGATFF	TGTGCTTCGGACGTCGGGGGGGCGACTTTCTTT
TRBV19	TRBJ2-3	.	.	CASSMAQGGGADTQYF	TGTGCCAGTAGTATGGCCCAAGGGGGTGGAGCAGATACGCAGTATTTT
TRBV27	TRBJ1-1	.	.	CASSSLALRTVWTEAFF	TGTGCCAGCAGTTCGTTAGCCCTCCGGACAGTTTGGACTGAAGCTTTCTTT
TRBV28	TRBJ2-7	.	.	CASSHTSYEQYF	TGTGCCAGCAGTCATACTAGCTACGAGCAGTACTTC
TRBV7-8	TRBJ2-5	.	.	CASSSLETQYF	TGTGCCAGCAGCTCACTAGAGACCCAGTACTTC
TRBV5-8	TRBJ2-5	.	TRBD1	CASSSRGRQETQYF	TGTGCCAGCAGTTCCAGGGGGCGCCAAGAGACCCAGTACTTC